Listed below are T cell receptor beta chains from one sample, sequenced in a study of T-cell reconstitution after alpha-beta-depleted transplantation in children. Each CDR3 protein gets one entry after TCRdb re-called the PCR reads with MiXCR. The sample shows 350,000 to 450,000 distinct CDR3 sequences, approximately 20% of them seen only once. The sample consisted of PBMCs from the stem cell graft donor, taken from the stem cell graft. Source of these receptors: a human donor who donated a stem cell graft to a child with acute myeloid leukemia. The CDR3 runs from the conserved cysteine through the conserved F or W. Fields, in order: D gene, V gene, J gene, CDR3 length, clone size, CDR3 protein, CDR3 DNA. A D gene is named only where the DNA matches it firmly. Clone size is stated in some rows and not others, as once, few, many or a class when expanded.

-	TRBV29-1	TRBJ2-1	15	many	CSVGGAARGYNEQFF	TGCAGCGTTGGGGGGGCAGCGAGGGGCTACAATGAGCAGTTCTTC
TRBD2	TRBV25-1	TRBJ2-7	17	-	CASSLELAGKISYEQYF	TGTGCCAGCAGTTTGGAACTAGCGGGAAAGATCTCCTACGAGCAGTACTTC
-	TRBV20-1	TRBJ2-1	13	-	CSARTTTRREQFF	TGCAGTGCTCGAACGACGACTAGAAGGGAGCAGTTCTTC
TRBD2	TRBV20-1	TRBJ2-2	16	-	CSASLAGAPNTGELFF	TGCAGTGCTAGTCTAGCGGGAGCCCCCAACACCGGGGAGCTGTTTTTT
-	TRBV20-1	TRBJ2-7	12	many	CSASSTGWASNF	TGCAGTGCTAGTAGCACAGGATGGGCCTCGAACTTC
-	TRBV12-3/TRBV12-4	TRBJ2-1	15	-	CASSLGTTGYNEQFF	TGTGCCAGCAGTTTAGGGACTACCGGCTACAATGAGCAGTTCTTC
-	TRBV11-1	TRBJ2-2	14	many	CASSLEYRAGELFF	TGTGCCAGCAGCTTAGAATACAGGGCCGGGGAGCTGTTTTTT
TRBD2	TRBV5-1	TRBJ2-7	17	-	CASSFFSGVLAGDEQYF	TGCGCCAGCAGCTTTTTTTCCGGGGTTCTAGCGGGAGACGAGCAGTACTTC
-	TRBV15	TRBJ2-1	15	-	CATSSELPLPSEQFF	TGTGCCACCAGCAGCGAGCTCCCCTTACCTTCGGAGCAGTTCTTC
TRBD2	TRBV12-3/TRBV12-4	TRBJ2-1	16	few	CASSSGGRARYNEQFF	TGTGCCAGTAGTTCTGGGGGGAGGGCCAGGTACAATGAGCAGTTCTTC
TRBD2	TRBV20-1	TRBJ2-3	18	-	CSARDLGLAGGNTDTQYF	TGCAGTGCTAGAGATTTGGGACTAGCGGGAGGGAACACAGATACGCAGTATTTT
-	TRBV6-2/TRBV6-3	TRBJ1-6	16	many	CASSSQTDSYNSPLHF	TGTGCCAGCAGTTCGCAGACAGACTCCTATAATTCACCCCTCCACTTT
-	TRBV29-1	TRBJ2-2	14	few	CSVSGAGEGGELFF	TGCAGCGTCTCGGGGGCGGGAGAGGGCGGGGAGCTGTTTTTT
TRBD2	TRBV29-1	TRBJ2-2	18	-	CSARVARPGGSWIGELFF	TGCAGCGCCCGCGTCGCGCGTCCGGGAGGTTCGTGGATCGGGGAGCTGTTTTTT
TRBD2	TRBV20-1	TRBJ2-7	16	-	CSARDPGLAGDYEQYF	TGCAGTGCTAGAGACCCGGGACTAGCGGGAGACTACGAGCAGTACTTC